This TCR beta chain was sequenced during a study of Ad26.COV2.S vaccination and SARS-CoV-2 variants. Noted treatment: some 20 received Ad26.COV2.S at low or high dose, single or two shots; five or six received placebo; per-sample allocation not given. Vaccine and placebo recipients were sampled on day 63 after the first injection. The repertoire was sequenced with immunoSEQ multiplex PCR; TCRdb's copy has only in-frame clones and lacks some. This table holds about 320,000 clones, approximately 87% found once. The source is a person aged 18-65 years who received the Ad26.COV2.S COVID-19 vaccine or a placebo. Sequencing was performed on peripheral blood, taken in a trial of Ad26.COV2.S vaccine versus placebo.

This chain's CDR3 is CASSQGGTEAFF. CDR3 DNA sequence: TGTGCCAGCTCCCAGGGGGGAACTGAAGCTTTCTTT. J is TRBJ1-1 and V is TRBV18; 7 bases fit TRBD1. Germline lookup yields CDR1 KGHSH and CDR2 LQKENI. Trimming took 6 bases from V and 5 from J; bases not matched to a gene: 3. The CDR3 loop spans 12 amino acids.